This T cell receptor beta chain was documented in a study of identical twins. General observations from the study: Weaker excess twin sharing was observed in beta out-of-frame sequences. The models systematically underestimated how much out-of-frame TCR alpha was shared in monozygotic twins. Low generation probability was overrepresented in out-of-frame alpha sequences shared by twins.

The V end was cut by 3 bases, the J end by 2 bases, with 15 bases between. The CDR3 extends over 16 amino acids. One entry per CDR3 protein results from TCRdb running MiXCR on the 5' RACE reads. The sample gives 1.5 million or so distinct CDR3 sequences, under 35% of which show up once; around 0.3% is in the top ten. Note on this clonotype: Its antigen is not identified.

The J gene is TRBJ2-3, the V gene TRBV12-3 or TRBV12-4; TRBD2 might be the D (6 bases). The sequencing sample was made of cord blood. This sequence originates from a newborn girl in good health. The chain's CDR3 is CASSFFAGPLTDTQYF. CDR3 nucleotide sequence: TGTGCCAGCAGTTTCTTTGCGGGGCCCCTCACAGATACGCAGTATTTT.